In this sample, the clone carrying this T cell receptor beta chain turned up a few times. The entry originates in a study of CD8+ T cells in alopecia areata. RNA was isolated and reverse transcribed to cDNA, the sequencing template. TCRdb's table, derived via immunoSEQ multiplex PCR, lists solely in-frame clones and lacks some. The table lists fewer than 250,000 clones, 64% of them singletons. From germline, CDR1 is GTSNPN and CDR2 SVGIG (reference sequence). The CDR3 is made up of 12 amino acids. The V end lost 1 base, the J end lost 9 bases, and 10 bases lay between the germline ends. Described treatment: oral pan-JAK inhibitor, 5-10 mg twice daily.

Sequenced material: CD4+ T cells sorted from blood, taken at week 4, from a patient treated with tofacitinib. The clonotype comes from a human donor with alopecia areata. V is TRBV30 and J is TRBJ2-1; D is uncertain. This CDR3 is CAWSARNGEQFF. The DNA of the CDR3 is TGTGCCTGGAGTGCGCGGAATGGTGAGCAGTTCTTC.